This TCR beta chain originates from a study of post-analysis software for immune sequencing data. Study-wide background: The disease courses spanned relapsing-remitting, secondary progressive and progressive-relapsing forms of multiple sclerosis.

The length of the CDR3 is 13 residues. V was shortened by 1 base and J by 6 bases, with 8 bases between the two germline ends. The germline V gene has CDR1 MNHEY and CDR2 SMNVEV (reference sequence). The TCR beta cDNA libraries carried unique molecular identifiers. Approximately 0.5 million cDNA molecules were recovered from an input of 1 to 10 million T cells. TCRdb re-derived calls from the PCR reads in MiXCR, one entry per CDR3 protein. The repertoire holds a few hundred thousand distinct CDR3 sequences, with 35% to 40% as singletons. Study-level points and caveats: TRBV segments more frequent in patients than in controls numbered about five and included TRBV5-6, TRBV5-1 and TRBV20-1. Controls had significantly higher normalized Chao1 diversity than multiple sclerosis patients.

About this clonotype: Its antigen is unknown.

This chain joins TRBV27 and TRBJ2-3; no definite D call. The specimen was blood. The TCR sequence derives from a girl aged 5-17 years with multiple sclerosis. In DNA form, the CDR3 reads TGTGCCAGCAGTTTATTGGGTGGGGATACGCAGTATTTT. It specifies CASSLLGGDTQYF.